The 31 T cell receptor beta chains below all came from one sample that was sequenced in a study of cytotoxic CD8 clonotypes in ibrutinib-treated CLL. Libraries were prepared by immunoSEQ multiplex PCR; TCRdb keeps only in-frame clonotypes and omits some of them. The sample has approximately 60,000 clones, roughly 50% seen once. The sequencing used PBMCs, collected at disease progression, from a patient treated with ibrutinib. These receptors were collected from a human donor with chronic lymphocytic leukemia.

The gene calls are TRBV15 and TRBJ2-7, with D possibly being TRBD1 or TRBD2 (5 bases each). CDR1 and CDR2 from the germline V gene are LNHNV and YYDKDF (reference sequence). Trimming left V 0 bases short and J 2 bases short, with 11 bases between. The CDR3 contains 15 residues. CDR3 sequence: CATSRERGATYEQYF. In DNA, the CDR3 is TGTGCCACCAGCAGAGAACGGGGCGCAACCTACGAGCAGTACTTC.

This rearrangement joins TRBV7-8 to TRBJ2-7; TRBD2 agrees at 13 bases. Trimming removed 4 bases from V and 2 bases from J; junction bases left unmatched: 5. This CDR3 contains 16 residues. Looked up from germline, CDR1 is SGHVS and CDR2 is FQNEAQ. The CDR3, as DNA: TGTGCCAGCAGCTCCCGACTAGCGGGAGGTACCTACGAGCAGTACTTC. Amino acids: CASSSRLAGGTYEQYF.

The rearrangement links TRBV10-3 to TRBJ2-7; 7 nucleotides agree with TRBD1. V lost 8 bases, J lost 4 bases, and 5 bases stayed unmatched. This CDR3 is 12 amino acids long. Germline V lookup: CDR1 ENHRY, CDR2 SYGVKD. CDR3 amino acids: CAISTGQYEQYF. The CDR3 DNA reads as TGTGCCATCTCGACAGGGCAGTACGAGCAGTACTTC.

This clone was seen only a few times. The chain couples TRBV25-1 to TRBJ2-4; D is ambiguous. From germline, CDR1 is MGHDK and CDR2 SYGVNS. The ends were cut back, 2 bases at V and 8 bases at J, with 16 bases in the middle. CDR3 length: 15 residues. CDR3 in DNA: TGTGCCAGCAGTGAAGGGCCCCCGCAGGACGACATTCAGTACTTC. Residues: CASSEGPPQDDIQYF.

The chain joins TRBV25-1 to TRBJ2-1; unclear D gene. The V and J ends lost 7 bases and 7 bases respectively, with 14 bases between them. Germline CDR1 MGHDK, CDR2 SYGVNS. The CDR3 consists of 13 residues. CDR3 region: CASTFMDWNEQFF. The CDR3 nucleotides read TGTGCCAGCACCTTCATGGATTGGAATGAGCAGTTCTTC.

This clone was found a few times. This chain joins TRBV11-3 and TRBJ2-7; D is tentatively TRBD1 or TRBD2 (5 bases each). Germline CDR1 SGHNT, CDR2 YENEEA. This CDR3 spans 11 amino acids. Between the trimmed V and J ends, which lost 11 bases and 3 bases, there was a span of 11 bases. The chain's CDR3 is CAVRDGYEQYF. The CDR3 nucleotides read TGTGCCGTCCGGGACGGCTACGAGCAGTACTTC.

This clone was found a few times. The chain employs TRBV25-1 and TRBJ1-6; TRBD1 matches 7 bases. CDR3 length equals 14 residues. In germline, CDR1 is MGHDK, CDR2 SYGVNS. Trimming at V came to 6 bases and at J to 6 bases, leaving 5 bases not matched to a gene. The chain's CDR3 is CASRATGINSPLHF. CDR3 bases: TGTGCCAGCAGAGCGACAGGGATTAATTCACCCCTCCACTTT.

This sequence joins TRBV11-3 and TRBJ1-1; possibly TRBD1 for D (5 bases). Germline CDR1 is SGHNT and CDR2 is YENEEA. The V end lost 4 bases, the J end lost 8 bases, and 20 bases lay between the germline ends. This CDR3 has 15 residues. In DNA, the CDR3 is TGTGCCAGCAGCTCGGCGCGGGGCAACCCGGGGGAAGCTTTCTTT. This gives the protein CASSSARGNPGEAFF.

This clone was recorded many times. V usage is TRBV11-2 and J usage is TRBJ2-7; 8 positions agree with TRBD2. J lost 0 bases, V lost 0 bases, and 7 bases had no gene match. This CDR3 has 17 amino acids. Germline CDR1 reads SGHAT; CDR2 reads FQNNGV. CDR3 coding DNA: TGTGCCAGCAGCTTAGATCCCACTAGCGGCGGCTCCTACGAGCAGTACTTC. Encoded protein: CASSLDPTSGGSYEQYF. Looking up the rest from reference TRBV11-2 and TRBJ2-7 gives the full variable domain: EAGVAQSPRYKIIEKRQSVAFWCNPISGHATLYWYQQILGQGPKLLIQFQNNGVVDDSQLPKDRFSAERLKGVDSTLKIQPAKLEDSAVYLCASSLDPTSGGSYEQYFGPGTRLTVT.

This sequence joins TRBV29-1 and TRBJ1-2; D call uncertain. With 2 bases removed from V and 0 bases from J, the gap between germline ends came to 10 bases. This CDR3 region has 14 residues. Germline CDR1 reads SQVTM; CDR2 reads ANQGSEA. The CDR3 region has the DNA TGCAGCGTTGAAATCGGACGGCCTAACTATGGCTACACCTTC. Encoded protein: CSVEIGRPNYGYTF. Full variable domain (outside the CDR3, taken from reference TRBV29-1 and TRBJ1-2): SAVISQKPSRDICQRGTSLTIQCQVDSQVTMMFWYRQQPGQSLTLIATANQGSEATYESGFVIDKFPISRPNLTFSTLTVSNMSPEDSSIYLCSVEIGRPNYGYTFGSGTRLTVV.

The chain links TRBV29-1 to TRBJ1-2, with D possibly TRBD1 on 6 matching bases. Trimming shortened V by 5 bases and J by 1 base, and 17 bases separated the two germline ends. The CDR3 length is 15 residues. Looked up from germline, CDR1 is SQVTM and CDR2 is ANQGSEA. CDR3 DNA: TGCAGCGTTTACGGCCGAAAGGACAGTAACTATGGCTACACCTTC. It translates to CSVYGRKDSNYGYTF.

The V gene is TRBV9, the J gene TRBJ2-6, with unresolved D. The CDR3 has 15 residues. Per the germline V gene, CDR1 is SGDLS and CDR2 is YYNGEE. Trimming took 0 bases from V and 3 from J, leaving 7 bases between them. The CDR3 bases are TGTGCCAGCAGCGTAGTTGGCGGTGGGGCCAACGTCCTGACTTTC. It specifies CASSVVGGGANVLTF.

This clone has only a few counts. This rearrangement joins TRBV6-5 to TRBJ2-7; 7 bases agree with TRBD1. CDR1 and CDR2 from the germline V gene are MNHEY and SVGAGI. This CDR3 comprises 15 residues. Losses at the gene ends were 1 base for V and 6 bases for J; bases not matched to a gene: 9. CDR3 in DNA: TGTGCCAGCAGTTACTTCCGGGACAGTCAGGGCGAGCAGTACTTC. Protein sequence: CASSYFRDSQGEQYF.

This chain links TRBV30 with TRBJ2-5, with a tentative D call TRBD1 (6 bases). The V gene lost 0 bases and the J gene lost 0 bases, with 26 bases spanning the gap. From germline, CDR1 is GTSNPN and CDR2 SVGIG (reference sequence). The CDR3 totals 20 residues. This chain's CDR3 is CAWSVPGRQGRNWYQETQYF. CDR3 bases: TGTGCCTGGAGTGTACCGGGTAGGCAGGGGCGAAATTGGTACCAAGAGACCCAGTACTTC.

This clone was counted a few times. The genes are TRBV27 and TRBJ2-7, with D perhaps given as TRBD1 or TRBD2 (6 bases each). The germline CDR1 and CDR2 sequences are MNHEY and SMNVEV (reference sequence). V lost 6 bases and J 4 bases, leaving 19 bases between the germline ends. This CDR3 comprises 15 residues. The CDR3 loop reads CASSHGAGGPYEQYF. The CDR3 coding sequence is TGTGCCAGCAGCCACGGAGCCGGGGGCCCTTACGAGCAGTACTTC.

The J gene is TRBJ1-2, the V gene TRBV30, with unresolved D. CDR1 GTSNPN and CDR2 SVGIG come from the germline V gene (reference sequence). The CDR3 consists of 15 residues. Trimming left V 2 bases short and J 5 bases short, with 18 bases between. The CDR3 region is CAWSKTFSSGYGYTF. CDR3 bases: TGTGCCTGGAGTAAGACATTTTCCAGCGGGTATGGCTACACCTTC.

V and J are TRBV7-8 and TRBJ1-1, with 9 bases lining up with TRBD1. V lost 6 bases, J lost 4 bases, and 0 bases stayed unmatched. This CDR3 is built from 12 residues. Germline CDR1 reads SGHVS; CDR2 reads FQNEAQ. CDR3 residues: CASRTGGTEAFF. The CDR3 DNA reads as TGTGCCAGCAGGACAGGGGGCACTGAAGCTTTCTTT.

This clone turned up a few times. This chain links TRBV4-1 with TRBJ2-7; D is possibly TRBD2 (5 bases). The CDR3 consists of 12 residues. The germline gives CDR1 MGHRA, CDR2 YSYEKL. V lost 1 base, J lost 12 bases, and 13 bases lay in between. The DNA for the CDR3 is TGCGCCAGCAGCCAAGTCGGAGCGGAGGTGTACTTC. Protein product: CASSQVGAEVYF.

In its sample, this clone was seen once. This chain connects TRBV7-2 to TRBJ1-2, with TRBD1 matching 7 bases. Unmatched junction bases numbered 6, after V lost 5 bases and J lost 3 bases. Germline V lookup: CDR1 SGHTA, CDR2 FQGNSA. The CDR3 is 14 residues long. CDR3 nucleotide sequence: TGTGCCAGCAGCATAAAAACAGGGGACTATGGCTACACCTTC. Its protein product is CASSIKTGDYGYTF.

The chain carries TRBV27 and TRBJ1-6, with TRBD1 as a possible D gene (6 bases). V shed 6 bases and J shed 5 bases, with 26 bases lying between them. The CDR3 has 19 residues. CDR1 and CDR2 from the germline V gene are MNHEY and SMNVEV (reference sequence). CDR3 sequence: CASRFRQATLLLDNSPLHF. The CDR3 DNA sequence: TGTGCCAGCAGGTTTCGACAGGCCACCTTACTCCTCGATAATTCACCCCTCCACTTT.

For the CDR3, the DNA is TGCGCCAGCAGCCAGCTCACCGGGACGGTTGATCAGCCCCAGCATTTT. Translation gives CASSQLTGTVDQPQHF. This chain joins TRBV4-1 and TRBJ1-5; a weak D match, TRBD1 (5 bases). CDR1 MGHRA and CDR2 YSYEKL come from the germline V gene. V shed 3 bases and J shed 5 bases, with 17 bases lying between them. The CDR3 consists of 16 residues.

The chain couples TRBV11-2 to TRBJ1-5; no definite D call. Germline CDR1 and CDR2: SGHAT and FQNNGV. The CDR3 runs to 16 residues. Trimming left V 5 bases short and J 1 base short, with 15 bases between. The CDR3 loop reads CASSPHGVGSNQPQHF. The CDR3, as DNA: TGTGCCAGCAGCCCGCACGGGGTTGGCAGCAATCAGCCCCAGCATTTT.

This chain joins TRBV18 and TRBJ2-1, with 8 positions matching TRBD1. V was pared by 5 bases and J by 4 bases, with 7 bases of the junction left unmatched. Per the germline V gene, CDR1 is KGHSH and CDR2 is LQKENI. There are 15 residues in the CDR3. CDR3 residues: CASSSPGGFYNEQFF. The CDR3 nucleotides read TGTGCCAGCTCATCCCCAGGGGGCTTTTACAATGAGCAGTTCTTC.

The CDR3 DNA reads TGTGCCAGCAGCTTACCTGGACAGAATCAGCCCCAGCATTTT. Its protein product is CASSLPGQNQPQHF. V and J are TRBV7-9 and TRBJ1-5; D is perhaps TRBD1 (6 bases). Trimming took off 2 bases at V and 4 bases at J, with 9 bases between the two ends. The CDR3 runs to 14 residues. CDR1 and CDR2 from the germline V gene are SEHNR and FQNEAQ (reference sequence). Looking up the rest from reference TRBV7-9 and TRBJ1-5 gives the full variable domain: DTGVSQNPRHKITKRGQNVTFRCDPISEHNRLYWYRQTLGQGPEFLTYFQNEAQLEKSRLLSDRFSAERPKGSFSTLEIQRTEQGDSAMYLCASSLPGQNQPQHFGDGTRLSIL.

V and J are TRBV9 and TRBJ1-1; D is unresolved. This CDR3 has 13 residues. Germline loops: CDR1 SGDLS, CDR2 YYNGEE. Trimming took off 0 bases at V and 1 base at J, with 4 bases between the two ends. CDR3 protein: CASSVVANTEAFF. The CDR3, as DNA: TGTGCCAGCAGCGTAGTCGCGAACACTGAAGCTTTCTTT.

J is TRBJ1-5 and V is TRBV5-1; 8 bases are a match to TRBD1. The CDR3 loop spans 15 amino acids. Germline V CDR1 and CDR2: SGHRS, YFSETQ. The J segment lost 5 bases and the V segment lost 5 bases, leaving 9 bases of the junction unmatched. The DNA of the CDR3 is TGCGCCAGCAGAGACGCCGGACAGGGCTATCAGCCCCAGCATTTT. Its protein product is CASRDAGQGYQPQHF.

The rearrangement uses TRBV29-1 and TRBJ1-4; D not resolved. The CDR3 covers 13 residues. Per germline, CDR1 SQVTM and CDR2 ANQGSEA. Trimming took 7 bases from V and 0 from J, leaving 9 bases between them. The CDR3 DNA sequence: TGCAGCGGGCGGACGGCAACTAATGAAAAACTGTTTTTT. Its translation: CSGRTATNEKLFF.

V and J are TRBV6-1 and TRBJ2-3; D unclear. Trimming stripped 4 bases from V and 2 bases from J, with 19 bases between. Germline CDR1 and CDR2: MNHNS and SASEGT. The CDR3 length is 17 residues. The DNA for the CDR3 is TGTGCCAGCAGTGCCCTGATCCTTGCCGAGGTCACAGATACGCAGTATTTT. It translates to CASSALILAEVTDTQYF.

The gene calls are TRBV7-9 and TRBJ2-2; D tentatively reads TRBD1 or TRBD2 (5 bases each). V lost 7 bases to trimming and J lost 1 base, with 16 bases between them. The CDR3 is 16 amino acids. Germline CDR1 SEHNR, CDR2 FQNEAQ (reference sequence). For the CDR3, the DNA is TGTGCCAGCACACTCCCCGGGACGGAGAACACCGGGGAGCTGTTTTTT. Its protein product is CASTLPGTENTGELFF.

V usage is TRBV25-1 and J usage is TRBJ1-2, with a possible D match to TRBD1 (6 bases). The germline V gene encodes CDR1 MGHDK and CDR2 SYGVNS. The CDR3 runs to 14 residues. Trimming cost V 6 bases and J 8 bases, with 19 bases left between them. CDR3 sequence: CASSPAGAVRGYTF. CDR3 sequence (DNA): TGTGCCAGCAGCCCAGCAGGGGCCGTACGGGGCTACACCTTC.

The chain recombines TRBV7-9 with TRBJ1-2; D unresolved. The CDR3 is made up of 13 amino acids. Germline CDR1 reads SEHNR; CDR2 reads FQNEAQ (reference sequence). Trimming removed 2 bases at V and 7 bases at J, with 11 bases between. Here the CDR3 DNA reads TGTGCCAGCAGCTTAAATACGCCGGTTGGCTACACCTTC. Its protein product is CASSLNTPVGYTF.